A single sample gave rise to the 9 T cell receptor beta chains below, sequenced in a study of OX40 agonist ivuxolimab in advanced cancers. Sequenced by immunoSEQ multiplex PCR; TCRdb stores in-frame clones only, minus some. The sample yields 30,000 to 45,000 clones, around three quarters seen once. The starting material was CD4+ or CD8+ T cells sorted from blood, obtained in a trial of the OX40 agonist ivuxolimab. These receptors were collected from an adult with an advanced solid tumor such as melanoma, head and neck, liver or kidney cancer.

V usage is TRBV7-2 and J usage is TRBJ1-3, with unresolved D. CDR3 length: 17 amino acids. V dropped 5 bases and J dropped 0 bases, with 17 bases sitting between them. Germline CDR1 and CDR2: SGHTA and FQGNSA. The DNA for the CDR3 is TGTGCCAGCAGCCCCGGTGTGGCCCGGCTCTCTGGAAACACCATATATTTT. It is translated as CASSPGVARLSGNTIYF.

The CDR3 sequence is CASSLPGQNQPQHF. DNA for the CDR3: TGTGCCAGTAGTTTGCCGGGACAGAATCAGCCCCAGCATTTT. V is TRBV19 and J is TRBJ1-5; TRBD1 matches 7 bases. The CDR3 has 14 residues. Germline CDR1 is LNHDA and CDR2 is SQIVND (reference sequence). After removal of 5 bases from V and 4 bases from J, the junction contained 5 bases not matched to a gene.

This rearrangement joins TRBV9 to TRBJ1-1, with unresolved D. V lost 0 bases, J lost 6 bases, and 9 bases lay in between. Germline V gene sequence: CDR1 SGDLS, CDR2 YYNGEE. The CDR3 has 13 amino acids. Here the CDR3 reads CASSVGQASEAFF. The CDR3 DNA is TGTGCCAGCAGCGTAGGGCAGGCCTCTGAAGCTTTCTTT.

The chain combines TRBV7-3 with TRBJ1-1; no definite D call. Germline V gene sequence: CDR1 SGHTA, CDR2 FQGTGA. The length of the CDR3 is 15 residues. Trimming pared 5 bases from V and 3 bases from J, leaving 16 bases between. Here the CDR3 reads CASSPQTSADTEAFF. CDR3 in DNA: TGTGCCAGCAGCCCTCAGACGTCCGCGGACACTGAAGCTTTCTTT.

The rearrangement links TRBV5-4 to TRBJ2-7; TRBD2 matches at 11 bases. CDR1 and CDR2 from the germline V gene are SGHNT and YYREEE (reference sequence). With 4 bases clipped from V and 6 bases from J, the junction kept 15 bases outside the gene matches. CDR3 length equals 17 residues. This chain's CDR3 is CASSPYAPLAGVGEQYF. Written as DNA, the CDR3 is TGTGCCAGCAGCCCCTACGCTCCACTAGCGGGAGTAGGCGAGCAGTACTTC. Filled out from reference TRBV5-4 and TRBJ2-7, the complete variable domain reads ETGVTQSPTHLIKTRGQQVTLRCSSQSGHNTVSWYQQALGQGPQFIFQYYREEENGRGNFPPRFSGLQFPNYSSELNVNALELDDSALYLCASSPYAPLAGVGEQYFGPGTRLTVT.

The CDR3: CASRYAGTGAYEQYF. Here the CDR3 DNA reads TGTGCCAGCAGATACGCCGGGACAGGGGCGTACGAGCAGTACTTC. The V and J genes are TRBV28 and TRBJ2-7; 10 nucleotides align to TRBD1. Germline CDR1 and CDR2: MDHEN and SYDVKM. This CDR3 region has 15 residues. V shed 6 bases, J shed 4 bases, and the junction held 9 bases outside the gene matches. Based on the CDR3 plus reference TRBV28 and TRBJ2-7, the full variable domain is DVKVTQSSRYLVKRTGEKVFLECVQDMDHENMFWYRQDPGLGLRLIYFSYDVKMKEKGDIPEGYSVSREKKERFSLILESASTNQTSMYLCASRYAGTGAYEQYFGPGTRLTVT.

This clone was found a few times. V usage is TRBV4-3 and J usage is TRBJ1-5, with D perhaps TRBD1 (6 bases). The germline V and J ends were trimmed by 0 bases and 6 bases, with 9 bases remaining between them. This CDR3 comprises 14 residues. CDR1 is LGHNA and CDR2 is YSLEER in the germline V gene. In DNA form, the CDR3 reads TGCGCCAGCAGCCAAGATTGGGGGGCTCAGCCCCAGCATTTT. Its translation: CASSQDWGAQPQHF.

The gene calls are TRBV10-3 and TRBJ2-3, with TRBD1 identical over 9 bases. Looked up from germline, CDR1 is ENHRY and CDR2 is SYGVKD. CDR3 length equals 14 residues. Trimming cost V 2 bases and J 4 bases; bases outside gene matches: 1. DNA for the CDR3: TGTGCCATCAGTGAGAGACAGGGGGCAGATACGCAGTATTTT. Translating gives CAISERQGADTQYF.

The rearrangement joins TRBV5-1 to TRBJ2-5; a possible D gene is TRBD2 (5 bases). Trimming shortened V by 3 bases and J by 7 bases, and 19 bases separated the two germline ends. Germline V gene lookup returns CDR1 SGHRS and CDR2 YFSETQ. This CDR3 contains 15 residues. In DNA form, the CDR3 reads TGCGCCAGCAGCTATTTTCCGGGTAGAGAGGGGACCCAGTACTTC. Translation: CASSYFPGREGTQYF.